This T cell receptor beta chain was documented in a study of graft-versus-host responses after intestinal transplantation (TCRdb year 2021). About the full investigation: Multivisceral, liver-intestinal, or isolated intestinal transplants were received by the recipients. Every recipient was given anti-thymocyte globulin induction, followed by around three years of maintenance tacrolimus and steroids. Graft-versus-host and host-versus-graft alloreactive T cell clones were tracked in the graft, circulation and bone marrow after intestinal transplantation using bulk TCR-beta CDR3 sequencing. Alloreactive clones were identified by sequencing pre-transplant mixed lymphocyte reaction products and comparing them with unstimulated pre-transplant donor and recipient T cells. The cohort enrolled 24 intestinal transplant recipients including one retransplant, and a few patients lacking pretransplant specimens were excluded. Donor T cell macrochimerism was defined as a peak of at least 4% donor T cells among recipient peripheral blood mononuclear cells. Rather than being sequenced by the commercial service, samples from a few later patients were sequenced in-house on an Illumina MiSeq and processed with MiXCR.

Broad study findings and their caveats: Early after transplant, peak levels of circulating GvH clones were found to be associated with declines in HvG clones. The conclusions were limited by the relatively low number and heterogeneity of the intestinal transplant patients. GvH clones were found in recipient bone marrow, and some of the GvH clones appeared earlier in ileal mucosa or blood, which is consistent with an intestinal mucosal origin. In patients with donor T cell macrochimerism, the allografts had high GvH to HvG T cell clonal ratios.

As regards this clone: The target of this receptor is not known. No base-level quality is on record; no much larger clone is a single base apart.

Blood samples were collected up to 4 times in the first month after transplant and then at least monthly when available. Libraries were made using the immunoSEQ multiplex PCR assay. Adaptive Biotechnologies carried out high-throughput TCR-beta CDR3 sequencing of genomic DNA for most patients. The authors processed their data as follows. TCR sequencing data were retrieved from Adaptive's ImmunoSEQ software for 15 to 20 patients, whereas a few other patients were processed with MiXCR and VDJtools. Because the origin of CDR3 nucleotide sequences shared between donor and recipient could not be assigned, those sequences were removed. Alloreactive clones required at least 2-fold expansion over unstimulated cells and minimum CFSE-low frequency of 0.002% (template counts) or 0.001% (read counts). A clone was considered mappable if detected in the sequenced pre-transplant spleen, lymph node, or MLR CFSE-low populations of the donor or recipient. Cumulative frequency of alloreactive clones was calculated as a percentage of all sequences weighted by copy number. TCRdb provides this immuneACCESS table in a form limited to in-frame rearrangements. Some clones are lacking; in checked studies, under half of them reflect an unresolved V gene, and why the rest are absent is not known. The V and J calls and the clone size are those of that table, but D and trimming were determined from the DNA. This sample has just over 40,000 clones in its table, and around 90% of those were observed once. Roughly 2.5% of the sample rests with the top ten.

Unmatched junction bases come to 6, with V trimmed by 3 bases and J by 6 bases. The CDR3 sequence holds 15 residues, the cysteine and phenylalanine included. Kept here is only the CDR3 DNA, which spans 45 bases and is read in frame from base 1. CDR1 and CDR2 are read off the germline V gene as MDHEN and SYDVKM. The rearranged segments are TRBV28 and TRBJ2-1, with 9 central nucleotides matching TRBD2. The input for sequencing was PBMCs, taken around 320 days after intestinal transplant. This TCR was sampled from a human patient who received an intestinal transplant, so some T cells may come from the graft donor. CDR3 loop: CASSFGRGGSNEQFF. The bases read TGTGCCAGCAGTTTTGGGCGGGGGGGCTCCAATGAGCAGTTCTTC.